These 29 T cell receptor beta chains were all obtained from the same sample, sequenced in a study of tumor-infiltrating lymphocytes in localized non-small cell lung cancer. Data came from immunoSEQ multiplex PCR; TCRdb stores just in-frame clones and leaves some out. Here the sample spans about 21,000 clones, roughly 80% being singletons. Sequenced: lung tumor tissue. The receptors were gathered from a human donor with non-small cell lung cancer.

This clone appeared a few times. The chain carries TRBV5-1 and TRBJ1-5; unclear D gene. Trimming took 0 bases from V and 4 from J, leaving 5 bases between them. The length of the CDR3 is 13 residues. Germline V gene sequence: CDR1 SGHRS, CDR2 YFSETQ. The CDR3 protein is CASSLDGNQPQHF. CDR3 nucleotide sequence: TGCGCCAGCAGCTTGGACGGGAATCAGCCCCAGCATTTT.

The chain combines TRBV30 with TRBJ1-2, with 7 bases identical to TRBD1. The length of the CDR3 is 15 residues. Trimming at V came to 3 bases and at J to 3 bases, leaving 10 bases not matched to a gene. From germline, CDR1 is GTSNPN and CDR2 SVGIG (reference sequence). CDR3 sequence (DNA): TGTGCCTGGAGGGGGGCGGGACAGTTTGACTATGGCTACACCTTC. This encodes CAWRGAGQFDYGYTF.

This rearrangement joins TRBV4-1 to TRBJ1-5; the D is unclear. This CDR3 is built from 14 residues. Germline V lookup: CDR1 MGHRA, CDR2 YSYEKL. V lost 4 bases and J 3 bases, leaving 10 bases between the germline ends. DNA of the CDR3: TGCGCCAGCAGCCTTGGGAGCAACAATCAGCCCCAGCATTTT. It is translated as CASSLGSNNQPQHF.

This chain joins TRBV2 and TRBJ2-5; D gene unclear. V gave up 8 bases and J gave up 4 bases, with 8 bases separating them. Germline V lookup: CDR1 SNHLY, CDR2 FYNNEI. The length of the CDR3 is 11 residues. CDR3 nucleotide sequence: TGTGCCAGCCATTCCTTAGAGACCCAGTACTTC. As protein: CASHSLETQYF.

The CDR3 region is CASRSTSGDSRFYEQYF. The CDR3 DNA reads as TGTGCCAGCAGATCGACTAGCGGGGATTCCCGTTTCTACGAGCAGTACTTC. This chain joins TRBV5-6 and TRBJ2-7; the match to TRBD2 covers 11 bases. The J segment lost 3 bases and the V segment lost 5 bases, leaving 13 bases of the junction unmatched. The CDR3 length is 17 residues. Germline-derived CDR1 and CDR2 are SGHDT and YYEEEE.

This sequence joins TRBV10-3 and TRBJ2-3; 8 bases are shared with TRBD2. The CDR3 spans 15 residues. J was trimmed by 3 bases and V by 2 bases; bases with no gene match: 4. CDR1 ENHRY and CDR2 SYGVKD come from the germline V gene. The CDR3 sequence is CAISEVKRETDTQYF. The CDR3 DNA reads TGTGCCATCAGTGAGGTGAAGCGGGAGACAGATACGCAGTATTTT.

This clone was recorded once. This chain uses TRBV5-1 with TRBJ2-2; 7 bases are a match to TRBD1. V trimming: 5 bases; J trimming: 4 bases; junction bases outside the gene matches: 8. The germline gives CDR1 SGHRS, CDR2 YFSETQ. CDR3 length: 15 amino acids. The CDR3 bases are TGCGCCAGCAGAACTACGACAGGGCGCACCGGGGAGCTGTTTTTT. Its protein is CASRTTTGRTGELFF.

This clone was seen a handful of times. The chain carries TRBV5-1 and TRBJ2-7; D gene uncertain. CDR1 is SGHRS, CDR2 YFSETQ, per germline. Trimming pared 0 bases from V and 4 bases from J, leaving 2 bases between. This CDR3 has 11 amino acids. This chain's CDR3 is CASSLEYEQYF. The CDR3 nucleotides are TGCGCCAGCAGCTTGGAATACGAGCAGTACTTC.

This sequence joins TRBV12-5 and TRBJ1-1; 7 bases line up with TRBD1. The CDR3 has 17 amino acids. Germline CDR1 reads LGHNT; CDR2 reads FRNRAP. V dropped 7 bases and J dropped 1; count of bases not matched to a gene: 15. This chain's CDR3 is CASAPAGRGQGNTEAFF. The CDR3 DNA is TGTGCTAGTGCCCCAGCGGGGAGGGGGCAGGGGAACACTGAAGCTTTCTTT.

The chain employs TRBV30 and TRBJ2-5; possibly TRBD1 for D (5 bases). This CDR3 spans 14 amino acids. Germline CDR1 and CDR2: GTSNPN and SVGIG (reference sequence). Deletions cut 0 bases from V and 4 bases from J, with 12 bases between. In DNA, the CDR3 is TGTGCCTGGAGTGTATGGGGTAGGGGAGAGACCCAGTACTTC. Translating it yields CAWSVWGRGETQYF.

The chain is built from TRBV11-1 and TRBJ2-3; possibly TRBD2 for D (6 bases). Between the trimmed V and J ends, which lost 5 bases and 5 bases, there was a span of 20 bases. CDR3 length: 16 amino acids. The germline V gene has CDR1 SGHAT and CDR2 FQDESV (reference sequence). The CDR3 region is CASSQDGLGRGDTQYF. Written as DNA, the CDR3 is TGTGCCAGCAGCCAGGACGGCCTTGGGCGGGGAGATACGCAGTATTTT.

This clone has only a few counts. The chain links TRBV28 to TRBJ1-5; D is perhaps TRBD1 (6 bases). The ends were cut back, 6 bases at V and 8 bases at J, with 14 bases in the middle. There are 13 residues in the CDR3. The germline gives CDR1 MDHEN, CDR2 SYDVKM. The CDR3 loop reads CASRNRDVEPQHF. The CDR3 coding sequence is TGTGCCAGCAGAAACAGGGATGTAGAGCCCCAGCATTTT.

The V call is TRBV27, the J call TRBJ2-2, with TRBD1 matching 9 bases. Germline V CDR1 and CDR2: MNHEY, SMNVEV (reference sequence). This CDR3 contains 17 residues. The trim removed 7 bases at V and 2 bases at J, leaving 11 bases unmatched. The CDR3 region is CASTRSDRGLNTGELFF. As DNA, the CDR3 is TGTGCCAGCACCCGGTCGGACAGGGGTTTAAACACCGGGGAGCTGTTTTTT.

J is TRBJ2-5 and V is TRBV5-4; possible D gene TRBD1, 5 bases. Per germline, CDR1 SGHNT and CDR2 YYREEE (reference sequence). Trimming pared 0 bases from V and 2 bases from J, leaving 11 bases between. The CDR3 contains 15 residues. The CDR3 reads CASSLETSGQETQYF. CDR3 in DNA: TGTGCCAGCAGCTTGGAGACTTCAGGGCAAGAGACCCAGTACTTC.

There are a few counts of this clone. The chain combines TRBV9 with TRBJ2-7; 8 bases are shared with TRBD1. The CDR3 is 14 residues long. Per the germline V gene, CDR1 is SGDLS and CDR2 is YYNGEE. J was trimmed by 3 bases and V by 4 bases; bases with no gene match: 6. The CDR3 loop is CASSSRTGSYEQYF. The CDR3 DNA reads TGTGCCAGCAGCTCACGGACAGGGAGCTACGAGCAGTACTTC.

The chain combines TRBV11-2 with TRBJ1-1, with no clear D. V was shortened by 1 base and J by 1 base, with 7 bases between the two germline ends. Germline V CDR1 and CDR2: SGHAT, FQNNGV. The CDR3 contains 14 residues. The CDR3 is CASSLVGPNTEAFF. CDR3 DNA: TGTGCCAGCAGCTTAGTTGGGCCGAACACTGAAGCTTTCTTT.

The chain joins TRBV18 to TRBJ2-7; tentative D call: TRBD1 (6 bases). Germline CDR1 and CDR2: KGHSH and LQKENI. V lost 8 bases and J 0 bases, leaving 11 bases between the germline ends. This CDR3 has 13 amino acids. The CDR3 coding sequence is TGTGCCAGCACAACAGGGAGCTCCTACGAGCAGTACTTC. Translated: CASTTGSSYEQYF.

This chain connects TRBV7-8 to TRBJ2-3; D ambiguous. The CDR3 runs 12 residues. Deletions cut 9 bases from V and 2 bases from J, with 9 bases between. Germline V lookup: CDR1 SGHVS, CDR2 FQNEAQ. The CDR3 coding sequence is TGTGCCAGTTCGGCTGTCACAGATACGCAGTATTTT. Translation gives CASSAVTDTQYF.

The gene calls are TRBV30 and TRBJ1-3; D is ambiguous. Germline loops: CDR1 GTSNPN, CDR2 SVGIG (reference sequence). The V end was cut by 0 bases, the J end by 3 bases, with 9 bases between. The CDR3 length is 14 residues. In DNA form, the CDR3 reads TGTGCCTGGAGTGTACAGATTGTTGGAAACACCATATATTTT. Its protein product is CAWSVQIVGNTIYF. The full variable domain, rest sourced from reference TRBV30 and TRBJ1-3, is SQTIHQWPATLVQPVGSPLSLECTVEGTSNPNLYWYRQAAGRGLQLLFYSVGIGQISSEVPQNLSASRPQDRQFILSSKKLLLSDSGFYLCAWSVQIVGNTIYFGEGSWLTVV.

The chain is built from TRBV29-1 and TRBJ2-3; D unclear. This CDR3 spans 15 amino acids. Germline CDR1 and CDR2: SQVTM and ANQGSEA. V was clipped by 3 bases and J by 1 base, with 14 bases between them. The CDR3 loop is CSVDVSGARTDTQYF. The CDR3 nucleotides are TGCAGCGTTGATGTGAGTGGCGCCCGCACAGATACGCAGTATTTT.

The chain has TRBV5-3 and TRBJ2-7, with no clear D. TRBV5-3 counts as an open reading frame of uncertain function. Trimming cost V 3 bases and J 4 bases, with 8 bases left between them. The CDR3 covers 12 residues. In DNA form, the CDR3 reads TGTGCCAGAAGCTCGCCCAGGTACGAGCAGTACTTC. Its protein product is CARSSPRYEQYF.

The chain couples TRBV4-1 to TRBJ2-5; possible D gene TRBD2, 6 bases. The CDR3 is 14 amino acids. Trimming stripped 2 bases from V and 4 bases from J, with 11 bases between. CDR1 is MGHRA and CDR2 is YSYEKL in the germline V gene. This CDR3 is CASSQLTSRETQYF. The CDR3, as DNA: TGCGCCAGCAGCCAACTTACTAGCAGAGAGACCCAGTACTTC.

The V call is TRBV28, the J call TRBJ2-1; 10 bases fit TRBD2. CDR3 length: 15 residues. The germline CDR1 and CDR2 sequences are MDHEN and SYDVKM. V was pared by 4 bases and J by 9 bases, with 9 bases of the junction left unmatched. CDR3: CASSSPSGRVFEQFF. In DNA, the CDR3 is TGTGCCAGCAGTTCCCCTAGCGGGAGAGTCTTTGAGCAGTTCTTC. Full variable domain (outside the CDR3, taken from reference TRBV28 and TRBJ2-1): DVKVTQSSRYLVKRTGEKVFLECVQDMDHENMFWYRQDPGLGLRLIYFSYDVKMKEKGDIPEGYSVSREKKERFSLILESASTNQTSMYLCASSSPSGRVFEQFFGPGTRLTVL.

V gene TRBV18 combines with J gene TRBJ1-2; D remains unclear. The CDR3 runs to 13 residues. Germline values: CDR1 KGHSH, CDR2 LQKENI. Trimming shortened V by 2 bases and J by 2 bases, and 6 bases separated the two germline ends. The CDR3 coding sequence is TGTGCCAGCTCACCATATGGAAACTATGGCTACACCTTC. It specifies CASSPYGNYGYTF. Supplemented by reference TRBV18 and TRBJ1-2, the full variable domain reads NAGVMQNPRHLVRRRGQEARLRCSPMKGHSHVYWYRQLPEEGLKFMVYLQKENIIDESGMPKERFSAEFPKEGPSILRIQQVVRGDSAAYFCASSPYGNYGYTFGSGTRLTVV.

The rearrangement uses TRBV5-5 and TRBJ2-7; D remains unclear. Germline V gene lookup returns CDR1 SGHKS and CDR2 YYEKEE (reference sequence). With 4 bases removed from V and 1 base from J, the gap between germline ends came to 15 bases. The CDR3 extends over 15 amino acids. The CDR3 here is CASSHKPGESYEQYF. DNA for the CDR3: TGTGCCAGCAGCCATAAGCCGGGTGAGTCCTACGAGCAGTACTTC.

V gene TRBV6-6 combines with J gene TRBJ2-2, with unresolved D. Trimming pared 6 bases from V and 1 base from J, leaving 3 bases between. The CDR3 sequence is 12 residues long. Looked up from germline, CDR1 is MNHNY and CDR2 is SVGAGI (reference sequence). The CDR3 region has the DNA TGTGCCAGCAGCGTGAACACCGGGGAGCTGTTTTTT. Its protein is CASSVNTGELFF.

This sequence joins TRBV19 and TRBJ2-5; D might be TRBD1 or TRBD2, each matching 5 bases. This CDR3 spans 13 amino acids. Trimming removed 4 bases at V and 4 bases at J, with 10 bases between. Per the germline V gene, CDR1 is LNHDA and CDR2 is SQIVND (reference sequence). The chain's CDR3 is CASSTGAGETQYF. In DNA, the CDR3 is TGTGCCAGTAGTACCGGGGCGGGAGAGACCCAGTACTTC.

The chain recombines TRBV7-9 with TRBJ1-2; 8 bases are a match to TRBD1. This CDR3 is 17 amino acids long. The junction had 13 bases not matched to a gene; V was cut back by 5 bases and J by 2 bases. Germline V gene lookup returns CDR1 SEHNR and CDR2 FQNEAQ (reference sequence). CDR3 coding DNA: TGTGCCAGCAGCGCGGCAGACAGGGGACTTCTCAACTATGGCTACACCTTC. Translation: CASSAADRGLLNYGYTF.

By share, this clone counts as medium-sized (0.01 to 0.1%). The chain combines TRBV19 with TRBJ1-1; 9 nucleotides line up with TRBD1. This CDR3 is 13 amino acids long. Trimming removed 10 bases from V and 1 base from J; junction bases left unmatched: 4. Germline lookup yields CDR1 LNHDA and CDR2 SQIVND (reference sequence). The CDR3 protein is CAILGQGNTEAFF. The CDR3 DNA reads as TGTGCCATTCTGGGACAGGGGAACACTGAAGCTTTCTTT.